The rows below give T cell receptor beta chains drawn from one sample of a study of blood T cell repertoires in COVID-19. Repertoires were generated with immunoSEQ multiplex PCR, while TCRdb's copy carries only in-frame clones and drops some. The repertoire holds 350,000 to 400,000 clones, with approximately 93% as singletons. Sequenced input: PBMCs or T cells enriched from blood (not recorded which). The receptors here all came from a woman aged 40-49 years who had been exposed to COVID-19. Each CDR3 is given with its conserved first and last residue. D genes are given only for firm matches. Size is omitted from some rows. Given values are once, few, many or a class for expanded clones.

abundance | j_gene | v_gene | d_gene | CDR3nt | CDR3aa
. | TRBJ2-1 | TRBV11-1 | . | TGTGCCAGCAGCTTAGGTCAGGGCTACAATGAGCAGTTCTTC | CASSLGQGYNEQFF
. | TRBJ1-1 | TRBV6-5 | . | TGTGCCAGCAGTTACGACTTTATGAACACTGAAGCTTTCTTT | CASSYDFMNTEAFF
. | TRBJ1-5 | TRBV30 | TRBD1 | TGTGCCTGGACCAGGGGGCTGAGTCAGCCCCAGCATTTT | CAWTRGLSQPQHF
. | TRBJ2-3 | TRBV30 | . | TGTGCCTGGGGGGCAACGACAGATACGCAGTATTTT | CAWGATTDTQYF
. | TRBJ2-1 | TRBV19 | TRBD2 | TGTGCCAGTACCGCCGGGACTAGCGGGAGAGAAAGGGATGAGCAGTTCTTC | CASTAGTSGRERDEQFF
. | TRBJ2-7 | TRBV7-9 | TRBD2 | TGTGCCAGCAGCTTTAGCGGGAGTAAAGGATACGAGCAGTACTTC | CASSFSGSKGYEQYF
. | TRBJ2-1 | TRBV29-1 | TRBD2 | TGCAGCGCCTTTGAACGCCCCCCGGGACTAGGGTTCAGTGAGCAGTTCTTC | CSAFERPPGLGFSEQFF
. | TRBJ1-1 | TRBV7-6 | TRBD1 | TGTGCCAGCAGTACGGGACAGTCGAACACTGAAGCTTTCTTT | CASSTGQSNTEAFF
few | TRBJ1-1 | TRBV9 | . | TGTGCCAGCAGCGCCAGGGGCATGAACACTGAAGCTTTCTTT | CASSARGMNTEAFF
. | TRBJ2-2 | TRBV7-2 | TRBD2 | TGTGCCAGCAGCCTATCGACTAGCGGGAGAGGTACCGGGGAGCTGTTTTTT | CASSLSTSGRGTGELFF
. | TRBJ2-6 | TRBV9 | . | TGTGCCAGCAGCGTATTCGCGGCAGGGCATTCGACTGGGGCCAACGTCCTGACTTTC | CASSVFAAGHSTGANVLTF
. | TRBJ2-3 | TRBV9 | TRBD2 | TGTGCCAGCAGCGTAGTTAGGACTAGCGAGGTCACAGATACGCAGTATTTT | CASSVVRTSEVTDTQYF
. | TRBJ2-7 | TRBV27 | . | TGTGCCAGCAGGAGATTGGCTAGCTCTATCACCTACGAGCAGTACTTC | CASRRLASSITYEQYF
. | TRBJ2-7 | TRBV7-2 | TRBD2 | TGTGCCAGCAGCTTAGGAGGCGCGGGGGGACCCTACGAGCAGTACTTC | CASSLGGAGGPYEQYF
. | TRBJ2-7 | TRBV4-3 | TRBD2 | TGCGCCAGCAGCCAAATCCAGCGGGAGCACGAGCAGTACTTC | CASSQIQREHEQYF